In this sample, the clone carrying this TCR beta chain turned up a few times. The sample has other DNA sequences that encode this CDR3 too. Germline assignment: CDR1 DFQATT and CDR2 SNEGSKA (reference sequence). The CDR3 contains 11 residues. Trimming shortened V by 5 bases and J by 4 bases, and 6 bases separated the two germline ends. This sample is part of a study of cytotoxic CD8 clonotypes in ibrutinib-treated CLL. Depths of 1 in 200,000 to 1 in 1 million T cells were the sequencing target. Sequencing was performed with immunoSEQ multiplex PCR; in TCRdb, only in-frame clones are kept and a portion is missing. The sample contains over 100,000 clones, roughly 57% of which appear only once.

This chain links TRBV20-1 with TRBJ2-1; D uncertain. This clonotype originated in a human donor with chronic lymphocytic leukemia. The starting material was PBMCs, obtained after 24 months of ibrutinib treatment. The CDR3 region is CSARVYNEQFF. The CDR3 DNA reads TGCAGTGCTCGCGTTTACAATGAGCAGTTCTTC.